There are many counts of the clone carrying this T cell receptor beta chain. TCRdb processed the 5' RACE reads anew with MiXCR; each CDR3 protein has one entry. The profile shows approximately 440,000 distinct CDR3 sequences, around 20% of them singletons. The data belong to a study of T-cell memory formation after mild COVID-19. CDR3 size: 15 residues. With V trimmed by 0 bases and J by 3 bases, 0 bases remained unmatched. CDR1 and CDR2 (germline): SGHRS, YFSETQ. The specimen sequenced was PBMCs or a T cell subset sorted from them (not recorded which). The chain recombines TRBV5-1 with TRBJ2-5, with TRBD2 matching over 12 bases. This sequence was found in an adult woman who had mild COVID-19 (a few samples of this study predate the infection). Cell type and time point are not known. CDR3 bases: TGCGCCAGCAGCTTGGGGACTAGCGGGGAAGAGACCCAGTACTTC. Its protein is CASSLGTSGEETQYF.